There are a few counts of the clone carrying this T cell receptor (beta chain). The antigen remains unidentified. Trimming left V 3 bases short and J 4 bases short, with 12 bases between. This CDR3 is built from 14 residues. This entry is derived from a study of response to subunit inactivated influenza vaccine. Whole-study findings and limits: After each seasonal influenza vaccination, few new T cells are recruited, the authors suggested.

Via MiXCR, TCRdb re-called the RT-PCR reads, giving one row per CDR3 protein. The repertoire holds 300,000 to 350,000 distinct CDR3 sequences, about 20% seen once, with 9% to 12% in the top ten. The source material was PBMCs from blood, sampled about 20 months after vaccination. This receptor was identified in a man between 45 and 75 years old who received an inactivated influenza vaccine. The V call is TRBV12-3 or TRBV12-4, the J call TRBJ2-5, with D possibly matching TRBD2 (6 bases). CDR3 nucleotide sequence: TGTGCCAGCAGTTTCGGGGGTTTCGTAGAGACCCAGTACTTC. It specifies CASSFGGFVETQYF.